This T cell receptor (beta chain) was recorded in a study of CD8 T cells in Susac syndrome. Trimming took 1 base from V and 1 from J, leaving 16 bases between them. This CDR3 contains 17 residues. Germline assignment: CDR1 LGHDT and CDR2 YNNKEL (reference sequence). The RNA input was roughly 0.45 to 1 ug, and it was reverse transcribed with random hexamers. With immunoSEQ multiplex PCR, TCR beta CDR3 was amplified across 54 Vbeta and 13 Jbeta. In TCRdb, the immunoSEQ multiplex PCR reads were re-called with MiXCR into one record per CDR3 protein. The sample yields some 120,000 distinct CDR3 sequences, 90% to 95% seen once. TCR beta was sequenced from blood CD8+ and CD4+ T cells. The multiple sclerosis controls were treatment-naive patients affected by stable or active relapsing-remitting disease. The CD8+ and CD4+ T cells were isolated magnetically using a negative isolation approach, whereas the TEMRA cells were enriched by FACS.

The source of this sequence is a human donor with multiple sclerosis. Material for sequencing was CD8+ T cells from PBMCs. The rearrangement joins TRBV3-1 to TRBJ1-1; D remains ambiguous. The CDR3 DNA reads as TGTGCCAGCAGCCAAGGATTGGATTGGAGCCCGAACACTGAAGCTTTCTTT. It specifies CASSQGLDWSPNTEAFF.